The entry below gives a single T cell receptor beta chain sequence along with its context. In terms of age and location, participants ranged from roughly 18 to 100 years and lived in roughly 22 US areas. Cohort 3 donors were reported recovered after two negative PCRs, clearance, or symptom resolution. This record belongs to a study of blood T cell repertoires in COVID-19. The wider study: Both acute and convalescent COVID-19 samples were obtained from the United States, Italy and Spain.

Authors' data handling: From reference gene primer amplification, estimates of nucleated cell counts were derived. This table comes from immunoSEQ multiplex PCR, and its TCRdb copy is limited to in-frame clones, with some not included. D and trimming were read from the DNA, whereas the V and J calls and clone size are those reported in that table. Counted here are around 240,000 clones, about 84% occurring once; the ten biggest clones make up 2% to 2.5%. This CDR3 is 14 amino acids long. Germline V gives CDR1 MNHEY, CDR2 SVGAGI. The germline V and J ends were trimmed by 0 bases and 4 bases, with 9 bases remaining between them.

This receptor was taken from a woman aged 50 to 65 who had recovered from COVID-19. The V call is TRBV6-5, the J call TRBJ1-2; D unclear. The source material was PBMCs or T cells enriched from blood (not recorded which). The CDR3 loop reads CASSYSRRPYGYTF. The CDR3 DNA reads as TGTGCCAGCAGTTACTCGCGTCGCCCCTATGGCTACACCTTC.